One and the same sample provided the 30 T cell receptor gamma chains below, sequenced in a study of gamma-delta T cells after stem cell transplantation. TCRdb re-identified clones in the RT-PCR reads via CATT. The sample shows thousands of gamma-chain clones, about 20% of them seen only once. The sequenced sample was gamma-delta T cells. These receptors originate from a human donor. It is not recorded whose cells these are; they may come from a transplant donor.

The chain recombines TRGV3 with TRGJ1 or TRGJ2. Germline CDR1 reads VTNTFY; CDR2 reads YDVSTARD (reference sequence). The trim removed 0 bases at V and 1 base at J, leaving 3 bases unmatched. The CDR3 loop spans 14 amino acids. DNA of the CDR3: TGTGCCACCTGGGACAGGCCCAATTATTATAAGAAACTCTTT. This sequence encodes CATWDRPNYYKKLF.

This clone was detected a few times. The chain has TRGV3 and TRGJ1 or TRGJ2. Germline V gene data show CDR1 as VTNTFY and CDR2 as YDVSTARD (reference sequence). This CDR3 contains 13 residues. With 0 bases clipped from V and 9 bases from J, the junction kept 8 bases outside the gene matches. Here the CDR3 DNA reads TGTGCCACCTGGGACAGGGAATTGCGTAAGAAACTCTTT. Its translation is CATWDRELRKKLF.

The V and J genes are TRGV5 and TRGJ1 or TRGJ2. The germline gives CDR1 VINAFY, CDR2 YDVSNSKD. The CDR3 length is 14 residues. The V and J ends lost 0 bases and 0 bases, in that order; junction bases with no gene match: 2. CDR3: CATWDRPNYYKKLF. The CDR3 nucleotides read TGTGCCACCTGGGACAGGCCGAATTATTATAAGAAACTCTTT.

J is TRGJ1 or TRGJ2 and V is TRGV4. CDR1 is EGSTGY and CDR2 is YDSYTSSV in the germline V gene. CDR3 length: 15 amino acids. With 2 bases clipped from V and 3 bases from J, the junction kept 10 bases outside the gene matches. The CDR3 DNA follows: TGTGCCACCTGGGATGTAATTAGGGGTTATTATAAGAAACTCTTT. Translation: CATWDVIRGYYKKLF.

This clone has only a few counts. The chain has TRGV4 and TRGJ1 or TRGJ2. V lost 6 bases, J lost 6 bases, and 14 bases stayed unmatched. The germline gives CDR1 EGSTGY, CDR2 YDSYTSSV. The CDR3 loop spans 14 amino acids. The CDR3 sequence is CATWSRWFRYKKLF. The CDR3 DNA follows: TGTGCCACCTGGAGTAGATGGTTTCGTTATAAGAAACTCTTT.

This clone has just a few counts. The chain employs TRGV3 and TRGJP2. Germline V gene lookup returns CDR1 VTNTFY and CDR2 YDVSTARD (reference sequence). The CDR3 contains 16 residues. J lost 3 bases, V lost 2 bases, and 9 bases had no gene match. In nucleotides, the CDR3 is TGTGCCACCTGGGACACGCCGAGAGGTAGTGATTGGATCAAGACGTTT. Translating gives CATWDTPRGSDWIKTF.

This clone has just a few counts. The rearrangement joins TRGV9 to TRGJ1 or TRGJ2. Losses at the gene ends were 2 bases for V and 3 bases for J; bases not matched to a gene: 10. The CDR3 sequence is 15 residues long. Germline CDR1 and CDR2: GITISATS and ISYDGTV (reference sequence). CDR3 nucleotides: TGTGCCTTGTGGGAGGCGCAGTTCTCTTATTATAAGAAACTCTTT. Translated, it gives CALWEAQFSYYKKLF.

The genes are TRGV2 and TRGJ1 or TRGJ2. CDR1 is EGSNGY and CDR2 is YDSYNSKV in the germline V gene. The CDR3 is made up of 14 amino acids. Trimming cost V 1 base and J 3 bases; bases outside gene matches: 6. CDR3 coding DNA: TGTGCCACCTGGGACGGAATAGGTTATTATAAGAAACTCTTT. Protein product: CATWDGIGYYKKLF.

Concerning this clone: The sample contains more than one DNA sequence encoding this CDR3. The chain combines TRGV4 with TRGJ1 or TRGJ2. Germline trimming cut 0 bases from V and 11 bases from J; bases unmatched to any gene: 4. Germline CDR1 EGSTGY, CDR2 YDSYTSSV. The CDR3 is 11 residues long. CDR3 DNA: TGTGCCACCTGGGATGGGCCCCAGAAACTCTTT. This codes for CATWDGPQKLF.

This clone was seen more than once but under ten times. The chain links TRGV9 to TRGJ1 or TRGJ2. Germline assignment: CDR1 GITISATS and CDR2 ISYDGTV (reference sequence). The junction had 10 bases not matched to a gene; V was cut back by 0 bases and J by 2 bases. The CDR3 length is 16 residues. CDR3 nucleotide sequence: TGTGCCTTGTGGGAGGTGCAGGTCTCCTATTATTATAAGAAACTCTTT. Protein product: CALWEVQVSYYYKKLF.

This clone was detected a few times. The genes are TRGV9 and TRGJ1 or TRGJ2. CDR3 length: 10 residues. The ends lost 8 bases at V and 7 bases at J; junction bases unmatched: 5. Germline V gene data show CDR1 as GITISATS and CDR2 as ISYDGTV (reference sequence). The CDR3 protein is CALSSYKKLF. The CDR3 nucleotides read TGTGCCTTGTCCTCGTATAAGAAACTCTTT.

The rearrangement joins TRGV3 to TRGJP2. This CDR3 contains 13 residues. The V gene end was trimmed by 0 bases and the J gene end by 8 bases; junction bases not matched to a gene: 3. CDR1 is VTNTFY, CDR2 YDVSTARD, per germline (reference sequence). CDR3 DNA sequence: TGTGCCACCTGGGACAGGGAAGATTGGATCAAGACGTTT. As protein: CATWDREDWIKTF.

This clone occurred a few times. The chain uses TRGV8 and TRGJP2. Per germline, CDR1 VENAVY and CDR2 YDSYNSRV. The CDR3 contains 15 residues. Trimming at V came to 3 bases and at J to 3 bases, leaving 7 bases not matched to a gene. Here the CDR3 reads CATWDVTRSDWIKTF. The CDR3 coding sequence is TGTGCCACCTGGGATGTAACTCGTAGTGATTGGATCAAGACGTTT.

This clone came up a few times. The chain joins TRGV4 to TRGJ1 or TRGJ2. Germline V gene lookup returns CDR1 EGSTGY and CDR2 YDSYTSSV. With 3 bases clipped from V and 1 base from J, the junction kept 6 bases outside the gene matches. The CDR3 has 14 residues. The CDR3 nucleotides read TGTGCCACCTGGGATTGTTTTAATTATTATAAGAAACTCTTT. Protein product: CATWDCFNYYKKLF.

This clone showed up just a few times. The junction departs from germline at one end; a sequencing error may be responsible. The chain employs TRGV3 and TRGJ1 or TRGJ2. The length of the CDR3 is 14 residues. Germline V CDR1 and CDR2: VTNTFY, YDVSTARD (reference sequence). The CDR3 spells CTTWDGTFYYKKLF. The DNA of the CDR3 is TGTACCACCTGGGACGGTACCTTCTATTATAAGAAACTCTTT.

This sequence joins TRGV3 and TRGJ1 or TRGJ2. Germline-derived CDR1 and CDR2 are VTNTFY and YDVSTARD (reference sequence). Germline trimming cut 2 bases from V and 0 bases from J; bases unmatched to any gene: 4. The CDR3 spans 14 residues. The CDR3 protein is CATWDTLNYYKKLF. The CDR3 DNA is TGTGCCACCTGGGACACCCTGAATTATTATAAGAAACTCTTT.

Concerning this clone itself: This sequence may be a read error, since a much larger clone differs from it by one base. Other DNA sequences in this sample translate to the same CDR3. The CDR3 spells CALWEVMEKLF. The DNA of the CDR3 is TGTGCATTGTGGGAGGTGATGGAGAAACTCTTT. The rearrangement links TRGV9 to TRGJ1 or TRGJ2. The CDR3 sequence is 11 residues long. Per germline, CDR1 GITISATS and CDR2 ISYDGTV (reference sequence).

This chain joins TRGV2 and TRGJ1 or TRGJ2. V lost 0 bases and J lost 6; bases outside the gene matches: 8. This CDR3 contains 14 residues. Germline CDR1 reads EGSNGY; CDR2 reads YDSYNSKV. The CDR3 spells CATWDGPGFYKKLF. Written as DNA, the CDR3 is TGTGCCACCTGGGACGGGCCGGGGTTTTATAAGAAACTCTTT.

The gene calls are TRGV5 and TRGJ1 or TRGJ2. The CDR3 has 14 amino acids. V dropped 3 bases and J dropped 3; count of bases not matched to a gene: 8. Germline CDR1 and CDR2: VINAFY and YDVSNSKD. The CDR3 region is CATWDGTFYYKKLF. The DNA of the CDR3 is TGTGCCACCTGGGACGGGACGTTTTATTATAAGAAACTCTTT.

In the case of this clone: A read error may explain this, as a much larger clone is one base away. The CDR3 is CATWDISDWIKTF. As DNA, the CDR3 is TGTGCCACCTGGGATATTAGTGATTGGATCAAGACGTTT. The V call is TRGV8, the J call TRGJP2. Unmatched junction bases numbered 1, after V lost 2 bases and J lost 4 bases. CDR3 length: 13 residues. CDR1 and CDR2 (germline): VENAVY, YDSYNSRV.

The V and J genes are TRGV8 and TRGJP2. CDR1 and CDR2 from the germline V gene are VENAVY and YDSYNSRV. This CDR3 contains 15 residues. The trim removed 0 bases at V and 3 bases at J, leaving 4 bases unmatched. CDR3: CATWDRRRSDWIKTF. CDR3 DNA sequence: TGTGCCACCTGGGATAGGCGACGTAGTGATTGGATCAAGACGTTT.

The chain employs TRGV3 and TRGJ1 or TRGJ2. The CDR3 covers 12 residues. Germline CDR1 VTNTFY, CDR2 YDVSTARD (reference sequence). V was pared by 0 bases and J by 9 bases, with 5 bases of the junction left unmatched. The CDR3 protein is CATWDRPLKKLF. The CDR3, as DNA: TGTGCCACCTGGGACAGGCCTCTTAAGAAACTCTTT.

This clone appeared a few times. The J gene is TRGJ1 or TRGJ2, the V gene TRGV8. Germline-derived CDR1 and CDR2 are VENAVY and YDSYNSRV. CDR3 size: 15 residues. With 3 bases clipped from V and 0 bases from J, the junction kept 8 bases outside the gene matches. In DNA form, the CDR3 reads TGTGCCACCTGGGATCAAGGTAGGAATTATTATAAGAAACTCTTT. This encodes CATWDQGRNYYKKLF.

The V call is TRGV9, the J call TRGJP1. The CDR3 sequence is 15 residues long. Germline V lookup: CDR1 GITISATS, CDR2 ISYDGTV (reference sequence). The V segment lost 3 bases and the J segment 1 base; nucleotides outside the gene matches: 5. Here the CDR3 reads CALWETTTTGWFKIF. CDR3 nucleotide sequence: TGTGCCTTGTGGGAGACCACTACCACTGGTTGGTTCAAGATATTT.

The chain carries TRGV8 and TRGJ1 or TRGJ2. The V gene's germline CDR1 is VENAVY and CDR2 YDSYNSRV. The CDR3 contains 13 residues. J lost 5 bases, V lost 5 bases, and 9 bases had no gene match. DNA of the CDR3: TGTGCCACCTGGGCGCTCGGGGATTATAAGAAACTCTTT. Protein: CATWALGDYKKLF.

With respect to this clone: Other DNA sequences in the same sample also yield this CDR3. The chain joins TRGV2 to TRGJ1 or TRGJ2. CDR1 and CDR2 (germline): EGSNGY, YDSYNSKV. CDR3 size: 13 residues. The V gene end was trimmed by 0 bases and the J gene end by 7 bases; junction bases not matched to a gene: 6. CDR3 coding DNA: TGTGCCACCTGGGACGGGCCTGGCTATAAGAAACTCTTT. This encodes CATWDGPGYKKLF.

The chain recombines TRGV8 with TRGJ1 or TRGJ2. The germline V gene has CDR1 VENAVY and CDR2 YDSYNSRV. V lost 3 bases, J lost 3 bases, and 5 bases stayed unmatched. The CDR3 is 13 amino acids. The CDR3 spells CATWDWSYYKKLF. CDR3 nucleotides: TGTGCCACCTGGGATTGGAGTTATTATAAGAAACTCTTT.

A note on this clone: This sample also contains other DNA sequences that code for the same CDR3. The V call is TRGV2, the J call TRGJ1 or TRGJ2. The CDR3 spans 13 residues. The V gene's germline CDR1 is EGSNGY and CDR2 YDSYNSKV. After removal of 0 bases from V and 4 bases from J, the junction contained 3 bases not matched to a gene. CDR3: CATWDGPYYKKLF. The CDR3 DNA follows: TGTGCCACCTGGGACGGGCCATATTATAAGAAACTCTTT.

The CDR3, as DNA: TGTGCCTTGTGGGAGAGACGGCCTGGATATAAGAAACTCTTT. Encoded protein: CALWERRPGYKKLF. This chain uses TRGV9 with TRGJ1 or TRGJ2. Germline V gene data show CDR1 as GITISATS and CDR2 as ISYDGTV (reference sequence). The CDR3 has 14 amino acids. V trimming: 3 bases; J trimming: 7 bases; junction bases outside the gene matches: 12.

This clone was observed a handful of times. The V gene is TRGV4, the J gene TRGJP1. Germline V lookup: CDR1 EGSTGY, CDR2 YDSYTSSV. The CDR3 sequence is 19 residues long. With 0 bases clipped from V and 2 bases from J, the junction kept 15 bases outside the gene matches. The CDR3 sequence is CATWDGPRVFTTTGWFKIF. The CDR3 bases are TGTGCCACCTGGGATGGGCCGAGGGTCTTTACGACCACTGGTTGGTTCAAGATATTT.